The 16 T cell receptor beta chains presented below share a single source sample, sequenced in a study of blood T cells in healthy people across ages. A sample-barcoded 5' primer and a J-beta primer mix were used in a second PCR of about 6 to 11 cycles. One entry per CDR3 protein, called by TCRdb with MiXCR from the 5' RACE reads. The sample carries about 1.6 million distinct CDR3 sequences, roughly 32% recorded once. The sequenced material came from blood. All receptors come from a woman in her 30s in good health.

V is TRBV20-1 and J is TRBJ2-1; 10 bases line up with TRBD2. This CDR3 spans 15 amino acids. V shed 0 bases and J 5 bases; nucleotides not matched to a gene: 4. Germline loops: CDR1 DFQATT, CDR2 SNEGSKA (reference sequence). This chain's CDR3 is CSARDLAGDNNEQFF. The CDR3 DNA sequence: TGCAGTGCTAGAGATCTAGCGGGAGACAACAATGAGCAGTTCTTC.

The chain joins TRBV25-1 to TRBJ2-1; D not resolved. The germline gives CDR1 MGHDK, CDR2 SYGVNS. This CDR3 is built from 15 residues. Trimming took 1 base from V and 5 from J, leaving 12 bases between them. The CDR3 DNA follows: TGTGCCAGCAGTGAATCCCGTCCGGGCCACAATGAGCAGTTCTTC. It codes for CASSESRPGHNEQFF.

The chain uses TRBV5-6 and TRBJ2-1; 7 bases fit TRBD2. The CDR3 loop spans 16 amino acids. From germline, CDR1 is SGHDT and CDR2 YYEEEE. The ends lost 4 bases at V and 6 bases at J; junction bases unmatched: 13. DNA for the CDR3: TGTGCCAGCAGCGGACATCTGGGGGGAGGGGCCAATGAGCAGTTCTTC. This codes for CASSGHLGGGANEQFF.

V and J are TRBV28 and TRBJ1-2; 8 nucleotides agree with TRBD1. Germline loops: CDR1 MDHEN, CDR2 SYDVKM. This CDR3 is 16 amino acids long. The V and J ends lost 4 bases and 3 bases, in that order; junction bases with no gene match: 10. The CDR3 coding sequence is TGTGCCAGCAGTTCGGTAGGACAGGGCGATTACTATGGCTACACCTTC. Protein sequence: CASSSVGQGDYYGYTF.

This clonotype showed up just a few times. The rearrangement joins TRBV20-1 to TRBJ2-1; 12 nucleotides match TRBD2. Trimming removed 5 bases from V and 8 bases from J; junction bases left unmatched: 7. This CDR3 region has 14 residues. Per the germline V gene, CDR1 is DFQATT and CDR2 is SNEGSKA (reference sequence). In nucleotides, the CDR3 is TGCAGTGCTCGATCTAGCGGGAGGGTAGATGAGCAGTTCTTC. This encodes CSARSSGRVDEQFF.

The chain carries TRBV6-2 or TRBV6-3 and TRBJ2-7; no firm D call. Looked up from germline, CDR1 is MNHEY and CDR2 is SVGEGT. Trimming removed 2 bases at V and 6 bases at J, with 8 bases between. The CDR3 has 12 residues. In nucleotides, the CDR3 is TGTGCCAGCAGTTACCGGGCAGGCGAGCAGTACTTC. Residues: CASSYRAGEQYF.

On this clonotype: Its ends do not fully match the called genes, so a read error is possible. V and J are TRBV27 and TRBJ2-3, with 11 bases matching TRBD2. Germline lookup yields CDR1 MNHEY and CDR2 SMNVEV (reference sequence). The CDR3 length is 15 residues. CDR3 sequence reads: CASSPLAGAVDTRYF. DNA for the CDR3: TGTGCCAGCAGTCCACTAGCGGGAGCAGTAGATACGCGGTATTTT.

This rearrangement joins TRBV20-1 to TRBJ2-5; 7 nucleotides agree with TRBD2. The CDR3 has 16 amino acids. The V and J ends lost 0 bases and 4 bases, in that order; junction bases with no gene match: 11. CDR1 DFQATT and CDR2 SNEGSKA come from the germline V gene (reference sequence). CDR3 DNA: TGCAGTGCTAGAGATCTTAGCGGGCACCGGGGAGAGACCCAGTACTTC. This gives the protein CSARDLSGHRGETQYF.

The chain employs TRBV5-1 and TRBJ1-6, with no clear D. The length of the CDR3 is 16 residues. V was shortened by 3 bases and J by 0 bases, with 10 bases between the two germline ends. Germline CDR1 reads SGHRS; CDR2 reads YFSETQ. CDR3 protein: CASSYAYSSYNSPLHF. The CDR3 DNA follows: TGCGCCAGCAGCTATGCCTATAGCTCCTATAATTCACCCCTCCACTTT.

The rearrangement links TRBV2 to TRBJ2-7; 7 bases map to TRBD1. V lost 8 bases and J lost 7; bases outside the gene matches: 5. This CDR3 spans 11 amino acids. Germline loops: CDR1 SNHLY, CDR2 FYNNEI. CDR3 amino acids: CASGTAVEQYF. In DNA, the CDR3 is TGTGCCAGCGGGACAGCAGTTGAGCAGTACTTC.

This rearrangement joins TRBV5-1 to TRBJ1-4; D may be TRBD1 (5 bases). Germline-derived CDR1 and CDR2 are SGHRS and YFSETQ. The length of the CDR3 is 15 residues. Trimming shortened V by 3 bases and J by 5 bases, and 14 bases separated the two germline ends. CDR3 in DNA: TGCGCCAGCAGCTCAGTGGCGGGGCGAAATGAAAAACTGTTTTTT. It is translated as CASSSVAGRNEKLFF.

The CDR3 DNA follows: TGTGCCAGCAGCGCGACAGGGATCTCCTACGAGCAGTACTTC. Its protein is CASSATGISYEQYF. The rearrangement uses TRBV9 and TRBJ2-7; 7 bases agree with TRBD1. V trimming: 3 bases; J trimming: 0 bases; junction bases outside the gene matches: 3. CDR1 is SGDLS, CDR2 YYNGEE, per germline. The CDR3 length is 14 residues.

This chain connects TRBV20-1 to TRBJ2-7, with D perhaps matching TRBD2 (6 bases). The CDR3 runs 14 residues. Germline V CDR1 and CDR2: DFQATT, SNEGSKA (reference sequence). Trimming shortened V by 0 bases and J by 4 bases, and 13 bases separated the two germline ends. In DNA, the CDR3 is TGCAGTGCTAGAGATCCCGGGACTTCTTACGAGCAGTACTTC. Translating it yields CSARDPGTSYEQYF.

This clonotype showed up just a few times. This chain uses TRBV6-6 with TRBJ2-5; 7 bases align to TRBD1. Germline assignment: CDR1 MNHNY and CDR2 SVGAGI (reference sequence). The CDR3 loop spans 13 amino acids. After removal of 6 bases from V and 3 bases from J, the junction contained 4 bases not matched to a gene. CDR3 protein: CASSDRVEETQYF. The DNA for the CDR3 is TGTGCCAGCAGCGACAGGGTGGAAGAGACCCAGTACTTC.

The chain has TRBV7-8 and TRBJ1-6; D possibly corresponds to TRBD1 (6 bases). Per germline, CDR1 SGHVS and CDR2 FQNEAQ. V dropped 8 bases and J dropped 8 bases, with 13 bases sitting between them. This CDR3 comprises 13 residues. The CDR3: CASGVGGDSPLHF. DNA for the CDR3: TGTGCCAGCGGGGTGGGGGGCGATTCACCCCTCCACTTT.

This clonotype was found many times. The CDR3 loop is CSVETEGPNEQFF. The CDR3 DNA is TGCAGCGTTGAGACCGAGGGGCCTAATGAGCAGTTCTTC. The chain carries TRBV29-1 and TRBJ2-1; D could derive from TRBD1 or TRBD2 (5 bases each). This CDR3 is built from 13 residues. The germline V gene encodes CDR1 SQVTM and CDR2 ANQGSEA. V was cut by 3 bases and J by 7 bases, with 13 bases left in between.